One sample yielded the 23 T cell receptor beta chains listed below, sequenced in a study of early stage breast cancer tumors. The method was immunoSEQ multiplex PCR; TCRdb's version includes in-frame clones alone and lacks a portion of them. Of a few thousand clones listed, 65% to 75% are singletons. The source material was breast tumor tissue. The receptor source for this set is a person aged 40-50 years with breast cancer.

V is TRBV5-4 and J is TRBJ2-5, with D possibly being TRBD1 or TRBD2 (5 bases each). The V end was cut by 4 bases, the J end by 5 bases, with 15 bases between. The CDR3 covers 14 residues. The germline gives CDR1 SGHNT, CDR2 YYREEE (reference sequence). The CDR3 protein is CASSPTGTEETQYF. The CDR3 bases are TGTGCCAGCAGCCCGACTGGGACGGAGGAGACCCAGTACTTC.

The chain recombines TRBV29-1 with TRBJ2-7; 12 nucleotides align to TRBD2. V was pared by 5 bases and J by 7 bases, with 12 bases of the junction left unmatched. CDR1 and CDR2 from the germline V gene are SQVTM and ANQGSEA. The CDR3 sequence is 15 residues long. The CDR3: CSVHTVTSGSGEQYF. CDR3 sequence (DNA): TGCAGCGTTCATACAGTGACTAGCGGGAGCGGTGAGCAGTACTTC.

J is TRBJ1-5 and V is TRBV7-6; D is ambiguous. Germline V gene lookup returns CDR1 SGHVS and CDR2 FNYEAQ. Trimming removed 2 bases at V and 11 bases at J, with 13 bases between. The CDR3 loop spans 13 amino acids. CDR3 sequence reads: CASSLNSGEAQHF. DNA for the CDR3: TGTGCCAGCAGCTTAAATTCAGGCGAGGCCCAGCATTTT.

The rearrangement joins TRBV6-5 to TRBJ2-5; 7 bases agree with TRBD2. The germline V gene has CDR1 MNHEY and CDR2 SVGAGI. The J segment lost 2 bases and the V segment lost 2 bases, leaving 8 bases of the junction unmatched. This CDR3 comprises 16 residues. The CDR3: CASSYTRLALQETQYF. The CDR3 DNA follows: TGTGCCAGCAGTTACACCAGACTAGCCCTACAAGAGACCCAGTACTTC.

The chain carries TRBV4-3 and TRBJ2-2; D may be TRBD1 (6 bases). Germline V lookup: CDR1 LGHNA, CDR2 YSLEER. This CDR3 comprises 16 residues. The ends were cut back, 3 bases at V and 6 bases at J, with 17 bases in the middle. The CDR3 sequence is CASSHRGQGPPGELFF. The CDR3 nucleotides read TGCGCCAGCAGCCATCGTGGTCAGGGGCCCCCCGGGGAGCTGTTTTTT.

The genes are TRBV18 and TRBJ1-1, with D hard to call. V was trimmed by 3 bases and J by 5 bases, leaving 10 bases between them. The germline CDR1 and CDR2 sequences are KGHSH and LQKENI. This CDR3 is built from 13 residues. The CDR3 loop reads CASSPTALTEAFF. The DNA for the CDR3 is TGTGCCAGCTCACCGACGGCACTTACTGAAGCTTTCTTT.

This clone was picked up a small number of times. This chain joins TRBV5-4 and TRBJ2-6; D could derive from TRBD1 or TRBD2 (6 bases each). CDR1 and CDR2 (germline): SGHNT, YYREEE (reference sequence). CDR3 length: 18 amino acids. With 6 bases removed from V and 4 bases from J, the gap between germline ends came to 23 bases. The CDR3, as DNA: TGTGCCAGCACCGAGGGGGGTACAGGGATATCCGGGGCCAACGTCCTGACTTTC. Its protein product is CASTEGGTGISGANVLTF.

The chain recombines TRBV12-5 with TRBJ2-3; 12 nucleotides line up with TRBD2. Germline loops: CDR1 LGHNT, CDR2 FRNRAP. With V trimmed by 0 bases and J by 3 bases, 4 bases remained unmatched. The CDR3 runs 17 residues. The CDR3 loop is CASGLVLTSGRTDTQYF. In DNA, the CDR3 is TGTGCTAGTGGTTTGGTACTCACTAGCGGGAGGACAGATACGCAGTATTTT. Combining the CDR3 with reference TRBV12-5 and TRBJ2-3 gives the whole variable domain DARVTQTPRHKVTEMGQEVTMRCQPILGHNTVFWYRQTMMQGLELLAYFRNRAPLDDSGMPKDRFSAEMPDATLATLKIQPSEPRDSAVYFCASGLVLTSGRTDTQYFGPGTRLTVL.

The gene calls are TRBV6-5 and TRBJ2-7, with a tentative D call TRBD1 (7 bases). Trimming took off 5 bases at V and 6 bases at J, with 14 bases between the two ends. The CDR3 has 13 residues. Germline V gene lookup returns CDR1 MNHEY and CDR2 SVGAGI. The CDR3 spells CASSPYRGGEQYF. The CDR3 DNA reads TGTGCCAGCAGTCCCTACAGGGGAGGCGAGCAGTACTTC.

This chain connects TRBV5-5 to TRBJ1-5; D gene unclear. The germline CDR1 and CDR2 sequences are SGHKS and YYEKEE (reference sequence). This CDR3 spans 15 amino acids. V lost 0 bases, J lost 2 bases, and 9 bases lay in between. The CDR3: CASSLEGMGNQPQHF. The CDR3 bases are TGTGCCAGCAGCTTGGAAGGGATGGGCAATCAGCCCCAGCATTTT.

This clone came up once. This chain's CDR3 is CASSLGLNEKLFF. CDR3 in DNA: TGTGCCAGCAGCTTAGGCCTGAATGAAAAACTGTTTTTT. This sequence joins TRBV11-2 and TRBJ1-4; no clear D gene. Germline CDR1 reads SGHAT; CDR2 reads FQNNGV. CDR3 size: 13 residues. V shed 1 base and J shed 5 bases, with 5 bases lying between them. Drawing the rest from reference TRBV11-2 and TRBJ1-4, the complete variable domain is EAGVAQSPRYKIIEKRQSVAFWCNPISGHATLYWYQQILGQGPKLLIQFQNNGVVDDSQLPKDRFSAERLKGVDSTLKIQPAKLEDSAVYLCASSLGLNEKLFFGSGTQLSVL.

This chain joins TRBV16 and TRBJ2-7; 13 bases agree with TRBD2. The CDR3 loop spans 16 amino acids. Germline assignment: CDR1 KGHSY and CDR2 FQNENV. Trimming took 3 bases from V and 3 from J; bases not matched to a gene: 5. For the CDR3, the DNA is TGTGCCAGCAGCCAGGGACTAGCGGGATCTATCTACGAGCAGTACTTC. Its translation is CASSQGLAGSIYEQYF.

This clone has just a few counts. This chain links TRBV10-3 with TRBJ2-5; 7 bases align to TRBD1. Germline V gene lookup returns CDR1 ENHRY and CDR2 SYGVKD. CDR3 length equals 14 residues. V was clipped by 4 bases and J by 5 bases; unmatched bases: 7. In DNA, the CDR3 is TGTGCCATCAGTGTACAGGGGTTTGGGGAGACCCAGTACTTC. Its protein is CAISVQGFGETQYF.

The chain recombines TRBV7-2 with TRBJ2-7; possibly TRBD1 for D (6 bases). This CDR3 has 16 amino acids. V lost 5 bases, J lost 5 bases, and 22 bases lay in between. Looked up from germline, CDR1 is SGHTA and CDR2 is FQGNSA. Here the CDR3 reads CASSPSGTPGDNEQYF. In nucleotides, the CDR3 is TGTGCCAGCAGCCCGAGTGGTACCCCCGGGGACAACGAGCAGTACTTC.

The V and J genes are TRBV19 and TRBJ2-7; 9 bases are a match to TRBD2. Germline V gene data show CDR1 as LNHDA and CDR2 as SQIVND (reference sequence). The CDR3 is 14 amino acids. The V segment lost 3 bases and the J segment 7 bases; nucleotides outside the gene matches: 7. The CDR3 sequence: CASSMGREGQEQYF. In DNA, the CDR3 is TGTGCCAGTAGTATGGGGCGGGAGGGCCAAGAGCAGTACTTC.

The gene calls are TRBV10-2 and TRBJ2-1; a possible D gene is TRBD2 (5 bases). The CDR3 has 15 amino acids. Germline CDR1 is WSHSY and CDR2 is SAAADI. Trimming took off 4 bases at V and 1 base at J, with 11 bases between the two ends. CDR3 region: CASSVLAPSYNEQFF. CDR3 bases: TGCGCCAGCAGTGTTTTAGCGCCTTCCTACAATGAGCAGTTCTTC.

By proportion, this clone is hyperexpanded. V is TRBV7-2 and J is TRBJ2-7, with 9 nucleotides matching TRBD2. The CDR3 has 15 residues. J lost 3 bases, V lost 5 bases, and 8 bases had no gene match. The germline gives CDR1 SGHTA, CDR2 FQGNSA. CDR3 residues: CASSPWEAGGYEQYF. The CDR3 bases are TGTGCCAGCAGCCCGTGGGAAGCGGGAGGCTACGAGCAGTACTTC.

There are a few counts of this clone. This chain connects TRBV11-3 to TRBJ2-7; the match to TRBD2 covers 9 bases. The CDR3 runs 15 residues. The junction had 8 bases not matched to a gene; V was cut back by 5 bases and J by 3 bases. Germline V CDR1 and CDR2: SGHNT, YENEEA. CDR3 sequence reads: CASSPWEAGGYEQYF. The CDR3 bases are TGTGCCAGCAGCCCGTGGGAAGCGGGAGGCTACGAGCAGTACTTC.

The count of this clone is one. The CDR3 here is CASSPRTGGEQYF. CDR3 nucleotides: TGTGCCAGCAGCCCGCGGACGGGCGGGGAGCAGTACTTC. This chain connects TRBV9 to TRBJ2-7, with D possibly TRBD2 on 5 matching bases. The CDR3 is 13 amino acids. Trimming left V 4 bases short and J 7 bases short, with 15 bases between. From germline, CDR1 is SGDLS and CDR2 YYNGEE.

The gene calls are TRBV28 and TRBJ1-5, with D uncertain. V was clipped by 3 bases and J by 1 base, with 4 bases between them. CDR3 length equals 13 residues. The germline CDR1 and CDR2 sequences are MDHEN and SYDVKM. The CDR3 reads CASSFSSNQPQHF. CDR3 coding DNA: TGTGCCAGCAGTTTCTCAAGCAATCAGCCCCAGCATTTT.

J is TRBJ2-5 and V is TRBV2, with 13 bases fitting TRBD2. This CDR3 spans 15 amino acids. Germline values: CDR1 SNHLY, CDR2 FYNNEI. Trimming at V came to 5 bases and at J to 4 bases, leaving 4 bases not matched to a gene. CDR3 DNA sequence: TGTGCCAGCAGTAAGGGACTAGCGGGACTAGAGACCCAGTACTTC. This codes for CASSKGLAGLETQYF.

This sequence joins TRBV15 and TRBJ2-5, with D hard to call. V was clipped by 0 bases and J by 2 bases, with 7 bases between them. From germline, CDR1 is LNHNV and CDR2 YYDKDF (reference sequence). The CDR3 contains 14 residues. For the CDR3, the DNA is TGTGCCACCAGCAGAGAAGACATGCAAGAGACCCAGTACTTC. Its protein product is CATSREDMQETQYF.

The V gene is TRBV7-2, the J gene TRBJ2-6; TRBD1 matches at 7 bases. This CDR3 has 16 amino acids. Per germline, CDR1 SGHTA and CDR2 FQGNSA. The V and J ends lost 1 base and 4 bases, in that order; junction bases with no gene match: 4. The CDR3 is CASSLGGGAGANVLTF. The DNA for the CDR3 is TGTGCCAGCAGCTTAGGAGGGGGCGCCGGGGCCAACGTCCTGACTTTC.